The 20 T cell receptor beta chains given below trace back to one sample, sequenced in a study of T cells in Graves' hyperthyroidism and ophthalmopathy. Amplified regions were TCR beta CDR3 sequences from RNA transcripts. First-round RT-PCR of the TCR CDR3 relied on the HTBI primer set. TCRdb re-called the multiplex PCR reads through MiXCR, storing one row per CDR3 protein. Altogether about 510,000 distinct CDR3 sequences are present, 11% to 15% being singletons, with the ten largest covering approximately 15%. Material: blood. The receptors here all came from a woman between 35 and 50 years old with Graves' hyperthyroidism.

This clonotype has ten or more counts. The rearrangement links TRBV2 to TRBJ2-5, with a weak D call TRBD1 (6 bases). This CDR3 is 11 amino acids long. Trimming removed 7 bases from V and 6 bases from J, with 9 bases in between. Germline CDR1 is SNHLY and CDR2 is FYNNEI. CDR3 bases: TGTGCCAGCACCAGGGGTCAGACCCAGTACTTC. Residues: CASTRGQTQYF.

This clonotype was observed at least ten times. The chain employs TRBV3-1 and TRBJ2-3; TRBD2 aligns across 9 bases. V lost 3 bases to trimming and J lost 4 bases; unmatched junction nucleotides: 5. The CDR3 runs to 15 residues. Germline lookup yields CDR1 LGHDT and CDR2 YNNKEL (reference sequence). The CDR3 loop is CASSHLAGLSDTQYF. For the CDR3, the DNA is TGTGCCAGCAGCCATCTAGCGGGACTCTCAGATACGCAGTATTTT.

This rearrangement joins TRBV20-1 to TRBJ1-1, with a tentative D call TRBD1 (6 bases). The ends were cut back, 6 bases at V and 2 bases at J, with 16 bases in the middle. There are 14 residues in the CDR3. The germline V gene has CDR1 DFQATT and CDR2 SNEGSKA (reference sequence). Written as DNA, the CDR3 is TGCAGTGCCACCCCCGGGACAACTAACACTGAAGCTTTCTTT. It specifies CSATPGTTNTEAFF.

This clonotype was seen only a few times. A much bigger clone sits one base away, suggesting this may be a read error. The chain combines TRBV2 with TRBJ1-1, with unresolved D. Germline V gene sequence: CDR1 SNHLY, CDR2 FYNNEI. CDR3 length: 12 amino acids. The CDR3 protein is CASSDGNTKAFF. The CDR3 region has the DNA TGTGCCAGCAGTGACGGGAACACTAAAGCTTTCTTT.

The rearrangement uses TRBV29-1 and TRBJ2-1, with 7 positions matching TRBD1. Unmatched junction bases numbered 6, after V lost 6 bases and J lost 1 base. CDR3 size: 14 residues. Germline CDR1 is SQVTM and CDR2 is ANQGSEA. CDR3 coding DNA: TGCAGCGTAGGAGACAGGGAGTCCTACAATGAGCAGTTCTTC. It is translated as CSVGDRESYNEQFF.

The V call is TRBV9, the J call TRBJ1-4; D is unclear. This CDR3 region has 14 residues. CDR1 is SGDLS and CDR2 is YYNGEE in the germline V gene. V was pared by 2 bases and J by 4 bases, with 9 bases between. CDR3 nucleotide sequence: TGTGCCAGCAGCGTGGACGGTCTTAATGAAAAACTGTTTTTT. Translation gives CASSVDGLNEKLFF.

The table lists this clonotype with a few counts. V and J are TRBV30 and TRBJ1-5, with TRBD1 as a possible D gene (5 bases). Germline V lookup: CDR1 GTSNPN, CDR2 SVGIG (reference sequence). CDR3 length: 15 residues. The V and J ends lost 2 bases and 0 bases respectively, with 11 bases between them. This CDR3 reads CAWSQGHSSNQPQHF. The CDR3 DNA sequence: TGTGCCTGGAGTCAAGGACACTCTAGCAATCAGCCCCAGCATTTT.

J is TRBJ2-5 and V is TRBV5-1; D not certain. CDR1 is SGHRS, CDR2 YFSETQ, per germline. This CDR3 contains 14 residues. Trimming removed 4 bases from V and 0 bases from J, with 10 bases in between. The CDR3 DNA sequence: TGCGCCAGCAGCAAGAGGACCAACCAAGAGACCCAGTACTTC. Protein product: CASSKRTNQETQYF.

This sequence joins TRBV30 and TRBJ1-4; 8 bases map to TRBD1. This CDR3 comprises 14 residues. The germline V gene encodes CDR1 GTSNPN and CDR2 SVGIG (reference sequence). With 3 bases clipped from V and 6 bases from J, the junction kept 6 bases outside the gene matches. The CDR3 bases are TGTGCCTGGAGCGTCGGACAGGGATATGAAAAACTGTTTTTT. Amino acids: CAWSVGQGYEKLFF.

This clonotype came up many times. The chain combines TRBV20-1 with TRBJ2-7; 14 nucleotides match TRBD2. Germline V CDR1 and CDR2: DFQATT, SNEGSKA (reference sequence). V lost 5 bases, J lost 6 bases, and 6 bases stayed unmatched. The CDR3 contains 14 residues. CDR3 amino acids: CSASGTSGSGEQYF. DNA of the CDR3: TGCAGTGCTTCCGGGACTAGCGGGAGTGGCGAGCAGTACTTC.

Ten or more counts support this clonotype. The genes are TRBV2 and TRBJ1-5, with D possibly matching TRBD1 (5 bases). Per the germline V gene, CDR1 is SNHLY and CDR2 is FYNNEI. The V end lost 7 bases, the J end lost 0 bases, and 13 bases lay between the germline ends. The length of the CDR3 is 15 residues. CDR3: CASKTDSYSNQPQHF. The CDR3 bases are TGTGCCAGCAAGACTGACAGTTATAGCAATCAGCCCCAGCATTTT.

This clonotype was detected many times. The rearrangement joins TRBV20-1 to TRBJ1-5; a possible D gene is TRBD1 (6 bases). CDR3 length equals 15 residues. Germline CDR1 DFQATT, CDR2 SNEGSKA (reference sequence). Deletions cut 4 bases from V and 2 bases from J, with 15 bases between. CDR3 loop: CSANQPEGGNQPQHF. CDR3 DNA: TGCAGTGCTAACCAACCGGAGGGGGGCAATCAGCCCCAGCATTTT.

The chain couples TRBV6-2 or TRBV6-3 to TRBJ2-1; D gene uncertain. Trimming took 11 bases from V and 7 from J, leaving 24 bases between them. CDR1 and CDR2 (germline): MNHEY, SVGEGT. This CDR3 comprises 15 residues. The CDR3: CACLRVVGNWNEQFF. The CDR3 coding sequence is TGTGCCTGTCTACGGGTAGTGGGGAACTGGAATGAGCAGTTCTTC.

This clonotype showed up many times. The chain joins TRBV15 to TRBJ2-4; D not certain. In germline, CDR1 is LNHNV, CDR2 YYDKDF (reference sequence). Trimming removed 1 base at V and 8 bases at J, with 12 bases between. CDR3 length equals 14 residues. The CDR3 protein is CATSRGKNWDIQYF. DNA of the CDR3: TGTGCCACCAGCAGAGGGAAGAATTGGGACATTCAGTACTTC.

This clonotype has at least ten counts. The chain links TRBV28 to TRBJ2-7; no clear D. This CDR3 has 13 residues. From germline, CDR1 is MDHEN and CDR2 SYDVKM. V was trimmed by 5 bases and J by 7 bases, leaving 15 bases between them. In DNA, the CDR3 is TGTGCCAGCAGTCCCCCGGCCGGAAAAGAGCAGTACTTC. It specifies CASSPPAGKEQYF. Combining the CDR3 with reference TRBV28 and TRBJ2-7 gives the whole variable domain DVKVTQSSRYLVKRTGEKVFLECVQDMDHENMFWYRQDPGLGLRLIYFSYDVKMKEKGDIPEGYSVSREKKERFSLILESASTNQTSMYLCASSPPAGKEQYFGPGTRLTVT.

In this sample, this clonotype turned up a few times. As DNA, the CDR3 is TGTGCCAGCAGTTACACGGGACGCTACCAAGAGACCCAGTACTTC. Residues: CASSYTGRYQETQYF. The V call is TRBV6-2 or TRBV6-3, the J call TRBJ2-5; D is possibly TRBD1 or TRBD2 (5 bases each). Germline CDR1 is MNHEY and CDR2 is SVGEGT. CDR3 length: 15 residues. Trimming pared 2 bases from V and 0 bases from J, leaving 10 bases between.

This clonotype was detected ten times or more. The chain is built from TRBV2 and TRBJ2-7; D unclear. CDR3 size: 12 residues. CDR1 and CDR2 from the germline V gene are SNHLY and FYNNEI. The V and J ends lost 7 bases and 3 bases respectively, with 10 bases between them. The CDR3 reads CASKRLDYEQYF. CDR3 nucleotides: TGTGCCAGCAAGAGGCTGGACTACGAGCAGTACTTC.

J is TRBJ2-7 and V is TRBV5-1; 10 bases align to TRBD2. Germline CDR1 is SGHRS and CDR2 is YFSETQ. V was clipped by 3 bases and J by 4 bases; unmatched bases: 4. The CDR3 sequence is 14 residues long. CDR3 protein: CASSWGTSVYEQYF. The DNA for the CDR3 is TGCGCCAGCAGCTGGGGGACTAGCGTTTACGAGCAGTACTTC. Variable domain in full (rest from reference TRBV5-1 and TRBJ2-7): KAGVTQTPRYLIKTRGQQVTLSCSPISGHRSVSWYQQTPGQGLQFLFEYFSETQRNKGNFPGRFSGRQFSNSRSEMNVSTLELGDSALYLCASSWGTSVYEQYFGPGTRLTVT.

There are many counts of this clonotype. This chain joins TRBV11-2 and TRBJ1-1; D not resolved. Trimming removed 5 bases from V and 2 bases from J, with 12 bases in between. Germline V gene sequence: CDR1 SGHAT, CDR2 FQNNGV. The CDR3 loop spans 14 amino acids. CDR3 protein: CASSPQRVNTEAFF. CDR3 nucleotide sequence: TGTGCCAGCAGCCCGCAGCGGGTTAACACTGAAGCTTTCTTT.

There are many counts of this clonotype. The chain is built from TRBV5-1 and TRBJ2-5; D is ambiguous. Per germline, CDR1 SGHRS and CDR2 YFSETQ. The length of the CDR3 is 14 residues. The V gene lost 0 bases and the J gene lost 5 bases, with 11 bases spanning the gap. The CDR3 region has the DNA TGCGCCAGCAGCTTGGGTTTGCCTGGGGAGACCCAGTACTTC. Its translation is CASSLGLPGETQYF.